These 30 T cell receptor beta chains share one sample of origin, sequenced in a study of cytomegalovirus exposure and HLA in healthy donors. 60 Vbeta and 13 Jbeta primers were used in PCR. Method: immunoSEQ multiplex PCR; TCRdb's copy keeps in-frame clones and lacks some. The sample carries about 190,000 clones, about 81% recorded once. Sample: PBMCs. Receptors were obtained from a man aged 25 to 40 in good health and CMV-seropositive.

This clone was seen a handful of times. The J gene is TRBJ1-2, the V gene TRBV4-3, with TRBD1 matching 7 bases. This CDR3 is built from 14 residues. The germline gives CDR1 LGHNA, CDR2 YSLEER. J was trimmed by 8 bases and V by 6 bases; bases with no gene match: 12. The CDR3 here is CASSSSGQSYGYTF. The CDR3 DNA sequence: TGCGCCAGCAGTTCGTCGGGACAGAGCTACGGCTACACCTTC.

This chain uses TRBV5-1 with TRBJ2-1; TRBD2 aligns across 9 bases. The germline V gene has CDR1 SGHRS and CDR2 YFSETQ. The V gene end was trimmed by 2 bases and the J gene end by 4 bases; junction bases not matched to a gene: 4. There are 15 residues in the CDR3. DNA for the CDR3: TGCGCCAGCAGCTTTAGCGGGGGACCTTACAATGAGCAGTTCTTC. Amino acid sequence: CASSFSGGPYNEQFF.

The chain employs TRBV5-1 and TRBJ1-5; 7 nucleotides align to TRBD1. Germline CDR1 is SGHRS and CDR2 is YFSETQ. The CDR3 covers 16 residues. V shed 0 bases and J 0 bases; nucleotides not matched to a gene: 3. The CDR3 DNA reads as TGCGCCAGCAGCTTGGGGTCAGGGGGTAGCAATCAGCCCCAGCATTTT. It specifies CASSLGSGGSNQPQHF.

This clone appeared a few times. DNA for the CDR3: TGTGCCAGCAGCTTAGCAGGGGGCCATAGCAATCAGCCCCAGCATTTT. Translation: CASSLAGGHSNQPQHF. The chain has TRBV7-2 and TRBJ1-5, with TRBD1 matching 7 bases. Germline CDR1 is SGHTA and CDR2 is FQGNSA. With 0 bases clipped from V and 0 bases from J, the junction kept 2 bases outside the gene matches. This CDR3 has 16 amino acids.

This chain uses TRBV15 with TRBJ2-5; TRBD2 is a possible D gene (5 bases). Trimming removed 0 bases from V and 5 bases from J, with 13 bases in between. This CDR3 has 15 residues. CDR1 is LNHNV, CDR2 YYDKDF, per germline (reference sequence). The CDR3 DNA sequence: TGTGCCACCAGCAGAGACAGGTCGGGAACGGAGACCCAGTACTTC. This gives the protein CATSRDRSGTETQYF.

This chain links TRBV4-1 with TRBJ2-7, with D tentatively TRBD2 (5 bases). The CDR3 totals 16 residues. Germline V lookup: CDR1 MGHRA, CDR2 YSYEKL. V was clipped by 0 bases and J by 2 bases, with 14 bases between them. The CDR3 sequence is CASSQDTTVEAYEQYF. The CDR3 region has the DNA TGCGCCAGCAGCCAAGATACAACGGTGGAGGCCTACGAGCAGTACTTC.

The chain employs TRBV30 and TRBJ1-4, with 7 positions matching TRBD1. Germline V gene lookup returns CDR1 GTSNPN and CDR2 SVGIG (reference sequence). V dropped 3 bases and J dropped 7; count of bases not matched to a gene: 5. The CDR3 runs to 13 residues. The CDR3 region is CAWRWQGGEKLFF. The CDR3, as DNA: TGTGCCTGGAGGTGGCAGGGGGGTGAAAAACTGTTTTTT.

The genes are TRBV7-2 and TRBJ1-2; the D gene is possibly TRBD1 (5 bases). CDR3 length: 15 amino acids. The V end lost 5 bases, the J end lost 5 bases, and 18 bases lay between the germline ends. Germline V gene lookup returns CDR1 SGHTA and CDR2 FQGNSA. The CDR3 here is CASSPHQGGGYGYTF. The CDR3 DNA is TGTGCCAGCAGCCCCCACCAGGGAGGAGGTTATGGCTACACCTTC.

J is TRBJ1-1 and V is TRBV5-1, with 7 nucleotides matching TRBD1. The junction had 4 bases not matched to a gene; V was cut back by 2 bases and J by 6 bases. The CDR3 has 13 residues. Germline values: CDR1 SGHRS, CDR2 YFSETQ. CDR3 bases: TGCGCCAGCAGCTTCCGAACAGGGGCTGAAGCTTTCTTT. Protein sequence: CASSFRTGAEAFF.

V gene TRBV7-9 combines with J gene TRBJ2-7; 10 positions match TRBD2. The CDR3 has 15 residues. Germline-derived CDR1 and CDR2 are SEHNR and FQNEAQ (reference sequence). Losses at the gene ends were 5 bases for V and 1 base for J; bases not matched to a gene: 5. CDR3 DNA: TGTGCCAGCAGCACCGAGCGGGAGGGGTCCTACGAGCAGTACTTC. This gives the protein CASSTEREGSYEQYF.

The rearrangement joins TRBV25-1 to TRBJ2-7; 8 bases line up with TRBD1. V gave up 5 bases and J gave up 0 bases; unmatched junction bases: 3. CDR1 and CDR2 from the germline V gene are MGHDK and SYGVNS. The length of the CDR3 is 14 residues. CDR3 nucleotides: TGTGCCAGCAGTCGGGACAGGTCCTCCTACGAGCAGTACTTC. Translated: CASSRDRSSYEQYF.

The chain carries TRBV14 and TRBJ2-5; perhaps TRBD1 as D (7 bases). CDR3 length: 18 residues. Per the germline V gene, CDR1 is SGHDN and CDR2 is FVKESK. The germline V and J ends were trimmed by 1 base and 9 bases, with 27 bases remaining between them. The CDR3: CASSQGGTDPFTRSSQYF. The DNA of the CDR3 is TGTGCCAGCAGCCAAGGCGGGACAGACCCATTTACAAGATCGTCCCAGTACTTC.

This clone is a singleton in its sample. This chain joins TRBV4-3 and TRBJ2-7; TRBD2 is a possible D gene (6 bases). Germline V gene sequence: CDR1 LGHNA, CDR2 YSLEER. V lost 0 bases and J lost 0, with 9 bases in between. The CDR3 is 15 amino acids. Written as DNA, the CDR3 is TGCGCCAGCAGCCAAGATCGGAGGGGCTCCTACGAGCAGTACTTC. Its translation: CASSQDRRGSYEQYF.

The chain is built from TRBV6-5 and TRBJ2-7; TRBD2 agrees at 15 bases. Germline V lookup: CDR1 MNHEY, CDR2 SVGAGI. The CDR3 length is 14 residues. The V segment lost 5 bases and the J segment 7 bases; nucleotides outside the gene matches: 3. CDR3 loop: CASSTGTSGREQYF. The DNA for the CDR3 is TGTGCCAGCAGTACCGGGACTAGCGGGAGGGAGCAGTACTTC.

The V and J genes are TRBV7-9 and TRBJ2-1, with 8 bases that match TRBD2. Germline CDR1 is SEHNR and CDR2 is FQNEAQ (reference sequence). This CDR3 is 15 amino acids long. The J segment lost 12 bases and the V segment lost 5 bases, leaving 15 bases of the junction unmatched. The CDR3 spells CASSPGGGFQPRQFF. The CDR3 DNA reads as TGTGCCAGCAGCCCGGGGGGGGGTTTCCAGCCTCGGCAGTTCTTC.

The chain is built from TRBV5-1 and TRBJ2-1; TRBD2 agrees at 9 bases. Germline CDR1 reads SGHRS; CDR2 reads YFSETQ. The CDR3 is made up of 16 amino acids. Losses at the gene ends were 5 bases for V and 2 bases for J; bases not matched to a gene: 8. CDR3 sequence: CASSSPSGTTYNEQFF. DNA for the CDR3: TGCGCCAGCAGTTCGCCTAGCGGGACTACCTACAATGAGCAGTTCTTC.

This clone has a handful of counts. V is TRBV7-9 and J is TRBJ2-3; 10 bases map to TRBD2. The CDR3 is 15 residues long. Germline V gene data show CDR1 as SEHNR and CDR2 as FQNEAQ (reference sequence). Trimming at V came to 2 bases and at J to 3 bases, leaving 2 bases not matched to a gene. The CDR3 region is CASSLTSGDTDTQYF. CDR3 coding DNA: TGTGCCAGCAGCTTAACTAGCGGGGATACAGATACGCAGTATTTT.

CDR3 DNA sequence: TGTGCCAGCAGCGTAGATGTCAACTCCTACGAGCAGTACTTC. Translation: CASSVDVNSYEQYF. V and J are TRBV9 and TRBJ2-7; D is undetermined. CDR1 is SGDLS and CDR2 is YYNGEE in the germline V gene. The ends were cut back, 0 bases at V and 0 bases at J, with 7 bases in the middle. The CDR3 consists of 14 residues. Based on the CDR3 plus reference TRBV9 and TRBJ2-7, the full variable domain is DSGVTQTPKHLITATGQRVTLRCSPRSGDLSVYWYQQSLDQGLQFLIQYYNGEERAKGNILERFSAQQFPDLHSELNLSSLELGDSALYFCASSVDVNSYEQYFGPGTRLTVT.

The chain is built from TRBV5-1 and TRBJ1-1; 7 nucleotides line up with TRBD1. J gave up 4 bases and V 1 base, and 7 bases lay outside the gene matches. This CDR3 contains 15 residues. The germline CDR1 and CDR2 sequences are SGHRS and YFSETQ. The CDR3 bases are TGCGCCAGCAGCTTGTCAAAGGGGGCAGGCACTGAAGCTTTCTTT. This encodes CASSLSKGAGTEAFF.

The chain employs TRBV18 and TRBJ2-1; perhaps TRBD2 as D (5 bases). There are 13 residues in the CDR3. Germline values: CDR1 KGHSH, CDR2 LQKENI. V shed 0 bases and J shed 6 bases, with 6 bases lying between them. CDR3 protein: CASSPPRVNEQFF. CDR3 sequence (DNA): TGTGCCAGCTCACCACCGAGGGTCAATGAGCAGTTCTTC.

CDR3 nucleotide sequence: TGCGCCAGCAGCCAAGGGGGCCTGGGAGGCTACACCTTC. It yields the protein CASSQGGLGGYTF. The J gene is TRBJ1-2, the V gene TRBV4-3; the D gene is possibly TRBD1 (5 bases). CDR1 and CDR2 from the germline V gene are LGHNA and YSLEER. This CDR3 region has 13 residues. V was clipped by 1 base and J by 8 bases, with 11 bases between them.

On this clone itself: Mismatch with germline at one junction end may stem from a read error. V usage is TRBV4-2 and J usage is TRBJ1-1; TRBD1 matches at 7 bases. Germline loops: CDR1 LGHNA, CDR2 YNFKEQ. The CDR3 loop spans 12 amino acids. This CDR3 reads CACSPQGSEAFF. CDR3 nucleotides: TGTGCCTGCAGCCCACAGGGGAGTGAAGCTTTCTTT.

V gene TRBV4-1 combines with J gene TRBJ2-3; the match to TRBD2 covers 10 bases. V shed 4 bases and J 5 bases; nucleotides not matched to a gene: 15. The germline gives CDR1 MGHRA, CDR2 YSYEKL. This CDR3 spans 18 amino acids. CDR3 sequence reads: CASSLLGGWQREGDTQYF. CDR3 in DNA: TGCGCCAGCAGCCTGCTGGGTGGCTGGCAGCGGGAGGGAGATACGCAGTATTTT.

The chain links TRBV6-5 to TRBJ1-2, with TRBD1 matching 9 bases. CDR1 and CDR2 from the germline V gene are MNHEY and SVGAGI. Trimming took 5 bases from V and 5 from J; bases not matched to a gene: 6. The CDR3 covers 14 residues. Here the CDR3 reads CASSNSGTGYGYTF. The CDR3, as DNA: TGTGCCAGCAGTAATAGCGGGACAGGGTATGGCTACACCTTC.

V is TRBV29-1 and J is TRBJ2-3, with 10 bases lining up with TRBD2. With 6 bases clipped from V and 4 bases from J, the junction kept 7 bases outside the gene matches. The CDR3 consists of 14 residues. Germline V gene data show CDR1 as SQVTM and CDR2 as ANQGSEA. CDR3 DNA sequence: TGCAGCGTCTTAAGCGGGGGGGCCGCAGATACGCAGTATTTT. This codes for CSVLSGGAADTQYF.

The chain uses TRBV19 and TRBJ1-2; 7 bases map to TRBD1. CDR1 and CDR2 (germline): LNHDA, SQIVND (reference sequence). The CDR3 runs 13 residues. With 2 bases clipped from V and 6 bases from J, the junction kept 3 bases outside the gene matches. The CDR3 sequence is CASSIKGANGYTF. The CDR3 bases are TGTGCCAGTAGTATAAAGGGGGCGAATGGCTACACCTTC.

The rearrangement links TRBV9 to TRBJ1-5; D might be TRBD1 (6 bases). This CDR3 is built from 14 residues. In germline, CDR1 is SGDLS, CDR2 YYNGEE. V lost 4 bases and J 4 bases, leaving 12 bases between the germline ends. In DNA, the CDR3 is TGTGCCAGCAGCCTTGGGACATCAAATCAGCCCCAGCATTTT. The encoded protein is CASSLGTSNQPQHF.

The V gene is TRBV7-3, the J gene TRBJ2-1; 7 nucleotides agree with TRBD2. V lost 2 bases to trimming and J lost 11 bases; unmatched junction nucleotides: 12. Germline assignment: CDR1 SGHTA and CDR2 FQGTGA. CDR3 length: 15 residues. The CDR3: CASSLGSGWTSQQFF. The CDR3 nucleotides read TGTGCCAGCAGCTTAGGATCTGGTTGGACTAGTCAGCAGTTCTTC.

This clone showed up just once. The rearrangement uses TRBV9 and TRBJ2-5, with a possible D match to TRBD2 (5 bases). Looked up from germline, CDR1 is SGDLS and CDR2 is YYNGEE. V shed 3 bases and J shed 10 bases, with 16 bases lying between them. The CDR3 spans 13 residues. In DNA, the CDR3 is TGTGCCAGCAGCGGTATAGAGAGTGGAGGCCAGTACTTC. Amino acid sequence: CASSGIESGGQYF.

This chain joins TRBV4-3 and TRBJ2-3; D is unresolved. Germline-derived CDR1 and CDR2 are LGHNA and YSLEER. The CDR3 runs 17 residues. The V and J ends lost 0 bases and 2 bases respectively, with 15 bases between them. CDR3 sequence reads: CASSQDWARSYTDTQYF. CDR3 in DNA: TGCGCCAGCAGCCAAGATTGGGCCAGGTCCTACACAGATACGCAGTATTTT.